This TCR beta chain was obtained from a study of blood T cell repertoires in COVID-19. Under the authors' procedure: Using reference gene primer amplification, nucleated cell counts were estimated. TCRdb's copy holds only in-frame clones and misses some; the assay was immunoSEQ multiplex PCR. V, J and clone size were drawn from that table, and D and trimming were deduced from the DNA. Of approximately 68,000 clones listed, 70% to 90% are singletons. This clone has just a few counts. Per the germline V gene, CDR1 is MDHEN and CDR2 is SYDVKM. The CDR3 length is 15 residues. V was clipped by 7 bases and J by 3 bases, with 15 bases between them.

The J gene is TRBJ2-2, the V gene TRBV28; a possible D gene is TRBD1 (6 bases). Sequenced material: peripheral blood. The sequence derives from a man aged 70 or older with active or convalescent COVID-19. CDR3 residues: CASTRGTLYTGELFF. CDR3 nucleotide sequence: TGTGCCAGCACAAGGGGGACCCTCTACACCGGGGAGCTGTTTTTT.